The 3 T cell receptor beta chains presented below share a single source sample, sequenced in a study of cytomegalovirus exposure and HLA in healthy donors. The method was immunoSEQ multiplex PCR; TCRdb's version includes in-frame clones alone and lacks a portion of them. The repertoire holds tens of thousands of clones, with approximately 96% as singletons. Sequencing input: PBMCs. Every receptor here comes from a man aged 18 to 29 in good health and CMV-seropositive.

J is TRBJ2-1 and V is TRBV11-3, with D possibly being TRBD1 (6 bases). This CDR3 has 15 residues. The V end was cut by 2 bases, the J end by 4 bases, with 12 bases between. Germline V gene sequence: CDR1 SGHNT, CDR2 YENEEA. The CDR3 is CASSLSRGKYNEQFF. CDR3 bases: TGTGCCAGCAGCTTAAGTAGGGGGAAATACAATGAGCAGTTCTTC.

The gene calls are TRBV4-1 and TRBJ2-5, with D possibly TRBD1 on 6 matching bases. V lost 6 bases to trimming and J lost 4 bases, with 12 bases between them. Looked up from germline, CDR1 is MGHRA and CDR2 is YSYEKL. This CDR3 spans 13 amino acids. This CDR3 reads CASSVGAAETQYF. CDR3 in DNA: TGCGCCAGCAGTGTGGGGGCCGCAGAGACCCAGTACTTC.

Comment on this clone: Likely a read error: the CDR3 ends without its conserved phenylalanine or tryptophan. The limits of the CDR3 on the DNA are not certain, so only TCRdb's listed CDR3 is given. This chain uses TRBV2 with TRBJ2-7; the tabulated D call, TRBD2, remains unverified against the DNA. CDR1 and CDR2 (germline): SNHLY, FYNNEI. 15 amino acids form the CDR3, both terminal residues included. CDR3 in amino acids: CASSEMGGGSGTAYL.